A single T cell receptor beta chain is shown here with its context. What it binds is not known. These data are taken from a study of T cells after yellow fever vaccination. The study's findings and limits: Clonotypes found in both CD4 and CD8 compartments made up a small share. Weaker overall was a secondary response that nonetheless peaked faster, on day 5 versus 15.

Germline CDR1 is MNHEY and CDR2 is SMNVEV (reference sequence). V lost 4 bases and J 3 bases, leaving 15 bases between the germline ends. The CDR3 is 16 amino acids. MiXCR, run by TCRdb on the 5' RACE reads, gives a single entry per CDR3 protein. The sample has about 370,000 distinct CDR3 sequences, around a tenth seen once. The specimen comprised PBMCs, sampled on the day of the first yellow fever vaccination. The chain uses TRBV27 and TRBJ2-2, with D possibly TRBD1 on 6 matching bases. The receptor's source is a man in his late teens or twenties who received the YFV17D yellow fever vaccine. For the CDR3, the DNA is TGTGCCAGCAGTTCTCTCAACAGGGTCGACACCGGGGAGCTGTTTTTT. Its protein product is CASSSLNRVDTGELFF.